The 6 T cell receptor beta chains reported below all come from one sample, sequenced in a study of regulatory T cells in long-lasting Graves disease. The time point: newly diagnosed GD, antithyroid drugs for less than 3 months. From PBMCs, RNA was extracted and then used to make the TCR library. Arm-PCR of CDR3 regions and iRepertoire HTBI primers were used to build TCR beta libraries. Via MiXCR, TCRdb re-called the multiplex PCR reads, giving one row per CDR3 protein. The profile shows 530,000 or so distinct CDR3 sequences, approximately 16% of them singletons. These sequences were also reported in another study, on T cells in Graves' hyperthyroidism and ophthalmopathy.

The sample was peripheral blood mononuclear cells (PBMCs), taken at new diagnosis, from a patient treated with antithyroid drugs. The receptors derive from a man in his late teens or twenties with Graves disease.

This clonotype was picked up a small number of times. The rearrangement links TRBV13 to TRBJ1-1; a possible D gene is TRBD1 (6 bases). The germline V and J ends were trimmed by 2 bases and 3 bases, with 16 bases remaining between them. Germline V CDR1 and CDR2: PRHDT, FYEKMQ (reference sequence). This CDR3 spans 16 amino acids. CDR3 sequence (DNA): TGTGCCAGCAGCTTACAGTACAGGGAGGTTTACACTGAAGCTTTCTTT. Amino acid sequence: CASSLQYREVYTEAFF.

This clonotype has at least ten counts. The chain has TRBV7-3 and TRBJ2-7; 10 positions agree with TRBD1. This CDR3 is 15 amino acids long. Germline V gene data show CDR1 as SGHTA and CDR2 as FQGTGA. The J segment lost 5 bases and the V segment lost 4 bases, leaving 8 bases of the junction unmatched. In DNA form, the CDR3 reads TGTGCCAGCAGCTCGGGGACAGGGGATCTCAACGAGCAGTACTTC. It codes for CASSSGTGDLNEQYF.

The V call is TRBV7-9, the J call TRBJ2-1, with D perhaps TRBD1 (5 bases). Germline CDR1 and CDR2: SEHNR and FQNEAQ (reference sequence). The CDR3 extends over 15 amino acids. Trimming pared 1 base from V and 2 bases from J, leaving 9 bases between. In DNA, the CDR3 is TGTGCCAGCAGCTTAGGCAGGGTTGCCTACAATGAGCAGTTCTTC. It encodes CASSLGRVAYNEQFF.

This clonotype was recorded at least ten times. This rearrangement joins TRBV20-1 to TRBJ2-3; 14 nucleotides agree with TRBD2. The length of the CDR3 is 16 residues. Trimming at V came to 7 bases and at J to 1 base, leaving 7 bases not matched to a gene. Germline loops: CDR1 DFQATT, CDR2 SNEGSKA (reference sequence). The CDR3 loop is CSVSWGLAGGTDTQYF. The DNA of the CDR3 is TGCAGTGTGAGCTGGGGACTAGCGGGAGGCACAGATACGCAGTATTTT.

CDR3 sequence (DNA): TGTGCCAGCAGTTTATCGCCGGCGGCGTACAATGAGCAGTTCTTC. Translation: CASSLSPAAYNEQFF. This chain connects TRBV27 to TRBJ2-1, with D unclear. Deletions cut 0 bases from V and 4 bases from J, with 10 bases between. The CDR3 totals 15 residues. Per the germline V gene, CDR1 is MNHEY and CDR2 is SMNVEV (reference sequence).

This clonotype was detected many times. V usage is TRBV2 and J usage is TRBJ2-7, with TRBD2 identical over 10 bases. Germline CDR1 SNHLY, CDR2 FYNNEI. V shed 9 bases, J shed 0 bases, and the junction held 5 bases outside the gene matches. The CDR3 sequence is 14 residues long. The DNA for the CDR3 is TGTGCCAGTGGCACTAGCGGGGCCTCCTACGAGCAGTACTTC. Translated: CASGTSGASYEQYF.